The text below deals with one TCR beta chain. Its cognate antigen is unknown. Indicated treatment: about 20 received Ad26.COV2.S at low or high dose, single or two shots; 5 received placebo; per-sample allocation not given. Specimens were obtained on day 63 following the first vaccine or placebo injection. The V end lost 5 bases, the J end lost 2 bases, and 17 bases lay between the germline ends. Germline CDR1 is SEHNR and CDR2 is FQNEAQ (reference sequence). The CDR3 extends over 16 amino acids. The sample comes from a study of Ad26.COV2.S vaccination and SARS-CoV-2 variants. For the study at large: Ad26.COV2.S, an intramuscular injection, was given once or twice 56 days apart. Study results and caveats: Possible underestimation of total T cell responses by the TCR breadth and depth analyses was noted. Vaccine recipients posted higher spike-specific TCR breadth than their placebo counterparts.

Sequencing used immunoSEQ multiplex PCR; TCRdb keeps in-frame clones, though not all of them. Seen here are about 420,000 clones, 85% to 90% observed once, and the top ten hold 3.6%. Sequenced here: peripheral blood, sampled in a trial of Ad26.COV2.S vaccine versus placebo. This chain links TRBV7-9 with TRBJ2-3; maybe TRBD1 (5 bases). This clonotype was sampled from a person between 18 and 65 years old who received the Ad26.COV2.S COVID-19 vaccine or a placebo. CDR3 region: CASSHQYRIPTDTQYF. Here the CDR3 DNA reads TGTGCCAGCAGCCACCAATACAGGATCCCCACAGATACGCAGTATTTT.